A single sample gave rise to the 12 T cell receptor beta chains below, sequenced in a study of blood T cell repertoires in COVID-19. Sequenced by immunoSEQ multiplex PCR; TCRdb stores in-frame clones only, minus some. The sample includes a few hundred thousand clones, roughly 88% seen only once; the top ten take around 1.2%. The sequenced material came from PBMCs or T cells enriched from blood (not recorded which). These receptors all come from a woman aged 40 to 50 with acute COVID-19.

The J gene is TRBJ1-1, the V gene TRBV19; the match to TRBD1 covers 10 bases. The CDR3 sequence is 17 residues long. The junction had 12 bases not matched to a gene; V was cut back by 8 bases and J by 0 bases. Germline CDR1 LNHDA, CDR2 SQIVND (reference sequence). DNA of the CDR3: TGTGCCAGTTCCCGGACAGGGGGGGGTGATATGAACACTGAAGCTTTCTTT. Its translation: CASSRTGGGDMNTEAFF.

The gene calls are TRBV11-3 and TRBJ2-3; the D is unclear. From germline, CDR1 is SGHNT and CDR2 YENEEA. The CDR3 spans 14 residues. Trimming shortened V by 6 bases and J by 0 bases, and 10 bases separated the two germline ends. The CDR3 DNA reads TGTGCCAGCAGTAGAAGCACTAGCACAGATACGCAGTATTTT. Its translation is CASSRSTSTDTQYF.

The table lists this clone with a few counts. The rearrangement uses TRBV28 and TRBJ1-5, with TRBD1 identical over 12 bases. The V gene's germline CDR1 is MDHEN and CDR2 SYDVKM. Unmatched junction bases numbered 12, after V lost 4 bases and J lost 2 bases. The CDR3 spans 19 residues. CDR3 sequence: CASSSRDRGRLVGNQPQHF. The CDR3 bases are TGTGCCAGCAGTTCCCGGGACAGGGGGCGCTTAGTGGGCAATCAGCCCCAGCATTTT.

The chain is built from TRBV5-1 and TRBJ2-1, with D possibly being TRBD2 (5 bases). This CDR3 is built from 15 residues. CDR1 is SGHRS and CDR2 is YFSETQ in the germline V gene. Trimming stripped 4 bases from V and 8 bases from J, with 19 bases between. The CDR3: CASSIGLGTGDEQFF. CDR3 in DNA: TGCGCCAGCAGCATAGGACTTGGAACCGGGGATGAGCAGTTCTTC.

The chain is built from TRBV27 and TRBJ1-1; possibly TRBD1 for D (5 bases). This CDR3 comprises 14 residues. Trimming took 7 bases from V and 0 from J, leaving 12 bases between them. CDR1 is MNHEY, CDR2 SMNVEV, per germline (reference sequence). The CDR3: CASTSTDLNTEAFF. The CDR3 DNA reads as TGTGCCAGCACCTCGACAGACCTGAACACTGAAGCTTTCTTT.

The chain employs TRBV3-1 (or the pseudogene TRBV3-2) and TRBJ1-6; D gene unclear. Per germline, CDR1 LGHDT and CDR2 YNNKEL (reference sequence). Trimming shortened V by 1 base and J by 7 bases, and 14 bases separated the two germline ends. The CDR3 sequence is 16 residues long. The CDR3 region is CASSQGTQTGNSPLHF. CDR3 DNA: TGTGCCAGCAGCCAAGGAACCCAGACGGGGAATTCACCCCTCCACTTT.

This clone has just a few counts. This chain connects TRBV29-1 to TRBJ2-3, with 7 positions matching TRBD2. V trimming: 1 base; J trimming: 4 bases; junction bases outside the gene matches: 5. CDR1 and CDR2 from the germline V gene are SQVTM and ANQGSEA. The CDR3 is 14 amino acids. CDR3 amino acids: CSVEGGSGADTQYF. For the CDR3, the DNA is TGCAGCGTTGAAGGCGGGAGTGGGGCAGATACGCAGTATTTT.

The chain joins TRBV12-3 or TRBV12-4 to TRBJ1-1; D might be TRBD1 (6 bases). Trimming took off 5 bases at V and 8 bases at J, with 9 bases between the two ends. This CDR3 contains 11 residues. The CDR3 loop is CASSNRVEAFF. CDR3 nucleotides: TGTGCCAGCAGTAACAGGGTCGAAGCTTTCTTT.

This chain links TRBV5-1 with TRBJ1-1, with a possible D match to TRBD1 (6 bases). Germline CDR1 SGHRS, CDR2 YFSETQ. V lost 2 bases, J lost 2 bases, and 13 bases lay in between. This CDR3 contains 15 residues. The CDR3, as DNA: TGCGCCAGCAGCTTTGGATTACAGGGCAACACTGAAGCTTTCTTT. The encoded protein is CASSFGLQGNTEAFF.

The DNA of the CDR3 is TGTGCCAGCAGCTTACATCTAGCGGGAGGAGGGGAGCAGTTCTTC. Amino acid sequence: CASSLHLAGGGEQFF. V and J are TRBV7-9 and TRBJ2-1, with 11 bases that match TRBD2. V lost 2 bases to trimming and J lost 10 bases; unmatched junction nucleotides: 7. Germline V gene lookup returns CDR1 SEHNR and CDR2 FQNEAQ (reference sequence). The CDR3 sequence is 15 residues long.

J is TRBJ2-7 and V is TRBV2; D unclear. Trimming pared 6 bases from V and 0 bases from J, leaving 9 bases between. This CDR3 has 13 amino acids. Germline CDR1 and CDR2: SNHLY and FYNNEI. CDR3 coding DNA: TGTGCCAGCAGGCATTATAGCTCCTACGAGCAGTACTTC. Its translation is CASRHYSSYEQYF.

As for this clone: Compared with germline, one end of the junction differs, possibly owing to a read error. CDR3 protein: CASNQDTRGLEAFF. In nucleotides, the CDR3 is TGCGCCAGCAACCAAGATACTCGTGGGCTCGAAGCTTTCTTT. This sequence joins TRBV4-1 and TRBJ1-1; no clear D. This CDR3 spans 14 amino acids. Germline lookup yields CDR1 MGHRA and CDR2 YSYEKL.